These 24 T cell receptor beta chains share one sample of origin, sequenced in a study of OX40 agonist ivuxolimab in advanced cancers. The table came from immunoSEQ multiplex PCR; TCRdb's copy has only in-frame clones and leaves some out. In the table there are about 68,000 clones, 90% to 95% of which are singletons. Sequencing was performed on CD4+ or CD8+ T cells sorted from blood, taken in a trial of the OX40 agonist ivuxolimab. The origin of the receptors is an adult with an advanced solid tumor such as melanoma, head and neck, liver or kidney cancer.

The genes are TRBV6-5 and TRBJ2-2; D unresolved. Trimming cost V 5 bases and J 7 bases, with 8 bases left between them. The CDR3 is 12 amino acids. Germline V gives CDR1 MNHEY, CDR2 SVGAGI. The CDR3 region is CASSVRGGELFF. The CDR3 DNA is TGTGCCAGCAGTGTGCGAGGCGGGGAGCTGTTTTTT.

This chain joins TRBV27 and TRBJ1-2; tentative D call: TRBD1 (6 bases). V dropped 10 bases and J dropped 3 bases, with 15 bases sitting between them. Germline CDR1 reads MNHEY; CDR2 reads SMNVEV (reference sequence). There are 13 residues in the CDR3. The CDR3 DNA reads as TGTGCCACCTTTTCGGGGGGCGACTATGGCTACACCTTC. Translated: CATFSGGDYGYTF.

CDR3 coding DNA: TGTGCCAGCAAGCTTCAGGTGGGGACGGCGAACACTGAAGCTTTCTTT. Its protein product is CASKLQVGTANTEAFF. The V call is TRBV2, the J call TRBJ1-1; TRBD1 is a possible D gene (5 bases). The germline V gene encodes CDR1 SNHLY and CDR2 FYNNEI. V was trimmed by 7 bases and J by 1 base, leaving 19 bases between them. The CDR3 extends over 16 amino acids.

The chain is built from TRBV7-3 and TRBJ1-1; no firm D call. CDR1 is SGHTA, CDR2 FQGTGA, per germline. This CDR3 contains 13 residues. V shed 3 bases and J shed 1 base, with 6 bases lying between them. The CDR3 spells CASSFGRNTEAFF. The CDR3, as DNA: TGTGCCAGCAGCTTCGGGAGGAACACTGAAGCTTTCTTT.

The chain joins TRBV14 to TRBJ2-2; TRBD1 might be the D (7 bases). This CDR3 has 16 amino acids. V lost 0 bases, J lost 5 bases, and 13 bases lay in between. Germline CDR1 is SGHDN and CDR2 is FVKESK. The DNA for the CDR3 is TGTGCCAGCAGCCAAGAACACAGGGGAGGAACCGGGGAGCTGTTTTTT. Translating it yields CASSQEHRGGTGELFF. The full variable domain, its missing parts supplied by reference TRBV14 and TRBJ2-2, is EAGVTQFPSHSVIEKGQTVTLRCDPISGHDNLYWYRRVMGKEIKFLLHFVKESKQDESGMPNNRFLAERTGGTYSTLKVQPAELEDSGVYFCASSQEHRGGTGELFFGEGSRLTVL.

The J gene is TRBJ1-4, the V gene TRBV7-2; D is perhaps TRBD1 (5 bases). Trimming cost V 4 bases and J 5 bases, with 14 bases left between them. The length of the CDR3 is 15 residues. The germline gives CDR1 SGHTA, CDR2 FQGNSA. Here the CDR3 DNA reads TGTGCCAGCAGCTCATCCACTCAGGGAAATGAAAAACTGTTTTTT. Translating gives CASSSSTQGNEKLFF.

The chain has TRBV15 and TRBJ1-3, with 7 bases fitting TRBD1. The CDR3 spans 15 residues. CDR1 is LNHNV and CDR2 is YYDKDF in the germline V gene (reference sequence). The J segment lost 2 bases and the V segment lost 5 bases, leaving 6 bases of the junction unmatched. The CDR3 reads CATSPPQGAGNTIYF. CDR3 DNA: TGTGCCACCAGCCCTCCGCAGGGGGCTGGAAACACCATATATTTT. The full variable domain, rest sourced from reference TRBV15 and TRBJ1-3, is DAMVIQNPRYQVTQFGKPVTLSCSQTLNHNVMYWYQQKSSQAPKLLFHYYDKDFNNEADTPDNFQSRRPNTSFCFLDIRSPGLGDTAMYLCATSPPQGAGNTIYFGEGSWLTVV.

V usage is TRBV5-1 and J usage is TRBJ2-1; TRBD2 agrees at 7 bases. The CDR3 is 16 amino acids. The trim removed 4 bases at V and 1 base at J, leaving 8 bases unmatched. The germline CDR1 and CDR2 sequences are SGHRS and YFSETQ. The CDR3 nucleotides read TGCGCCAGCAGCCCTTCGGTAGCGGGTTCCTACAATGAGCAGTTCTTC. As protein: CASSPSVAGSYNEQFF.

This clone is a singleton in its sample. This chain connects TRBV7-6 to TRBJ1-4; unclear D gene. CDR3 size: 15 residues. V shed 6 bases and J shed 0 bases, with 11 bases lying between them. Per germline, CDR1 SGHVS and CDR2 FNYEAQ. The CDR3 is CASSRSGSTNEKLFF. CDR3 nucleotides: TGTGCCAGCAGTCGCTCGGGTTCAACTAATGAAAAACTGTTTTTT.

The rearrangement links TRBV15 to TRBJ1-1, with a tentative D call TRBD1 (6 bases). V was shortened by 3 bases and J by 3 bases, with 11 bases between the two germline ends. Germline V gene data show CDR1 as LNHNV and CDR2 as YYDKDF (reference sequence). This CDR3 region has 14 residues. CDR3 sequence reads: CATSSRGPDTEAFF. CDR3 DNA: TGTGCCACCAGCAGCAGGGGTCCCGACACTGAAGCTTTCTTT.

The CDR3 reads CASSESTGPNYGYTF. The CDR3 DNA follows: TGTGCCAGCAGTGAATCGACAGGACCCAACTATGGCTACACCTTC. The chain recombines TRBV25-1 with TRBJ1-2; possibly TRBD1 for D (6 bases). The germline V gene has CDR1 MGHDK and CDR2 SYGVNS. Trimming removed 1 base at V and 2 bases at J, with 11 bases between. CDR3 length: 15 amino acids.

The chain employs TRBV5-1 and TRBJ2-5; D gene uncertain. In germline, CDR1 is SGHRS, CDR2 YFSETQ. With 1 base removed from V and 3 bases from J, the gap between germline ends came to 1 base. This CDR3 has 11 amino acids. The CDR3 DNA reads TGCGCCAGCAGCTTGAAAGAGACCCAGTACTTC. Translating it yields CASSLKETQYF. Complete variable domain (other parts from reference TRBV5-1 and TRBJ2-5): KAGVTQTPRYLIKTRGQQVTLSCSPISGHRSVSWYQQTPGQGLQFLFEYFSETQRNKGNFPGRFSGRQFSNSRSEMNVSTLELGDSALYLCASSLKETQYFGPGTRLLVL.

This clone has only a few counts. This rearrangement joins TRBV5-1 to TRBJ2-7; D possibly corresponds to TRBD2 (6 bases). Germline V gene lookup returns CDR1 SGHRS and CDR2 YFSETQ. The CDR3 extends over 15 amino acids. V was pared by 4 bases and J by 7 bases, with 21 bases between. The CDR3 here is CASSPSGTPSGEQYF. In DNA, the CDR3 is TGCGCCAGCAGCCCCTCCGGGACTCCGTCGGGGGAGCAGTACTTC.

The chain uses TRBV7-8 and TRBJ2-7; TRBD2 agrees at 10 bases. The CDR3 has 14 amino acids. The V gene's germline CDR1 is SGHVS and CDR2 FQNEAQ. The V segment lost 2 bases and the J segment 7 bases; nucleotides outside the gene matches: 5. The CDR3: CASSLLAGVGEQYF. CDR3 DNA: TGTGCCAGCAGCTTACTAGCGGGAGTGGGGGAGCAGTACTTC.

The chain employs TRBV10-3 and TRBJ2-4, with 11 bases lining up with TRBD2. Germline V CDR1 and CDR2: ENHRY, SYGVKD. This CDR3 comprises 16 residues. Unmatched junction bases numbered 4, after V lost 2 bases and J lost 4 bases. The CDR3 DNA reads TGTGCCATCAGTGAGCCCGGGACTAGCGGTAAAAACATTCAGTACTTC. Translated: CAISEPGTSGKNIQYF.

This chain joins TRBV6-5 and TRBJ1-5; TRBD1 matches at 9 bases. CDR3 length equals 15 residues. Per the germline V gene, CDR1 is MNHEY and CDR2 is SVGAGI. The trim removed 0 bases at V and 4 bases at J, leaving 1 base unmatched. DNA for the CDR3: TGTGCCAGCAGTTACTCGGGACAGGGAAATCAGCCCCAGCATTTT. This sequence encodes CASSYSGQGNQPQHF.

V usage is TRBV10-2 and J usage is TRBJ1-4; D possibly corresponds to TRBD1 (6 bases). The CDR3 spans 15 residues. Germline loops: CDR1 WSHSY, CDR2 SAAADI. V was clipped by 6 bases and J by 6 bases, with 17 bases between them. The CDR3 spells CASSSTGWGDEKLFF. Here the CDR3 DNA reads TGCGCCAGCAGCTCCACAGGGTGGGGTGATGAAAAACTGTTTTTT.

This clone was detected once. The chain links TRBV7-8 to TRBJ1-1; the D is unclear. The CDR3 length is 15 residues. Germline V gene data show CDR1 as SGHVS and CDR2 as FQNEAQ. The V end lost 2 bases, the J end lost 0 bases, and 10 bases lay between the germline ends. The CDR3 sequence is CASSLHWEVNTEAFF. CDR3 coding DNA: TGTGCCAGCAGCTTACACTGGGAGGTGAACACTGAAGCTTTCTTT.

The J gene is TRBJ1-6, the V gene TRBV27; D gene uncertain. V was shortened by 4 bases and J by 2 bases, with 9 bases between the two germline ends. This CDR3 has 15 amino acids. In germline, CDR1 is MNHEY, CDR2 SMNVEV (reference sequence). The CDR3 sequence: CASSSVDAYNSPLHF. The CDR3 DNA reads as TGTGCCAGCAGTTCCGTGGATGCCTATAATTCACCCCTCCACTTT.

This clone was observed a few times. The chain joins TRBV7-3 to TRBJ2-2; D unresolved. The CDR3 extends over 13 amino acids. V dropped 0 bases and J dropped 8 bases, with 7 bases sitting between them. The germline gives CDR1 SGHTA, CDR2 FQGTGA. CDR3 DNA sequence: TGTGCCAGCAGCTTAACGTTTGCGGGGGAGCTGTTTTTT. Translating gives CASSLTFAGELFF.

The chain recombines TRBV27 with TRBJ2-1; 7 bases fit TRBD1. This CDR3 has 18 amino acids. J lost 4 bases, V lost 2 bases, and 14 bases had no gene match. Per germline, CDR1 MNHEY and CDR2 SMNVEV (reference sequence). The CDR3 protein is CASSLTGVPTTGYNEQFF. CDR3 bases: TGTGCCAGCAGTTTAACAGGGGTCCCAACAACGGGTTACAATGAGCAGTTCTTC.

The chain combines TRBV28 with TRBJ1-2; D is undetermined. Trimming shortened V by 2 bases and J by 8 bases, and 12 bases separated the two germline ends. CDR3 length equals 13 residues. Germline V gives CDR1 MDHEN, CDR2 SYDVKM. The CDR3 DNA follows: TGTGCCAGCAGTTTAACCCGAATGAAAGGCTACACCTTC. Translating it yields CASSLTRMKGYTF.

CDR3 DNA sequence: TGTGCCAGCAGCCTCACGGTGGGCACCCCCCTAGCGGGCCACACAGATACGCAGTATTTT. It codes for CASSLTVGTPLAGHTDTQYF. The chain carries TRBV7-6 and TRBJ2-3; 8 bases map to TRBD2. Germline assignment: CDR1 SGHVS and CDR2 FNYEAQ. This CDR3 region has 20 residues. V lost 5 bases to trimming and J lost 2 bases; unmatched junction nucleotides: 21.

The V gene is TRBV5-4, the J gene TRBJ1-3; D is unclear. The CDR3 has 15 residues. V was shortened by 1 base and J by 0 bases, with 8 bases between the two germline ends. Germline assignment: CDR1 SGHNT and CDR2 YYREEE (reference sequence). The CDR3 reads CASSLLEASGNTIYF. The DNA for the CDR3 is TGTGCCAGCAGCTTGCTTGAGGCCTCTGGAAACACCATATATTTT.